Listed below are T cell receptor beta chains from one sample, sequenced in a study of immune evolution from preneoplasia to lung adenocarcinoma. Clones were sequenced by immunoSEQ multiplex PCR, and TCRdb holds only the in-frame ones, with some missing. The data contain 6,000 to 7,500 clones, about four fifths of them singletons. What was sequenced was FFPE minimally invasive lung adenocarcinoma tissue. The receptors derive from a person aged 70 to 85 with lung adenocarcinoma. Each CDR3 is given with its conserved first and last residue. A D gene is named only where the DNA matches it firmly. Clone sizes are given selectively: once, few, many, or a class where the clone is expanded.

size	V	D	J	CDR3	DNA
-	TRBV29-1	-	TRBJ2-7	CSGGVGVGGEQYF	TGCAGCGGAGGGGTCGGGGTAGGTGGCGAGCAGTACTTC
-	TRBV6-5	-	TRBJ1-2	CASSTDTNYGYTF	TGTGCCAGCAGCACGGACACTAACTATGGCTACACCTTC
-	TRBV27	-	TRBJ2-2	CASRPANGGELFF	TGTGCCAGCAGGCCCGCCAACGGCGGGGAGCTGTTTTTT
-	TRBV6-4	-	TRBJ2-5	CASSPRQPRYQETQYF	TGTGCCAGCAGCCCCCGACAGCCTAGATACCAAGAGACCCAGTACTTC
-	TRBV27	-	TRBJ2-5	CASSLKETQYF	TGTGCCAGCAGTTTAAAAGAGACCCAGTACTTC
-	TRBV2	-	TRBJ1-2	CASSEALGDGYTF	TGTGCCAGCAGTGAAGCGCTGGGTGATGGCTACACCTTC
-	TRBV6-6	-	TRBJ2-3	CASSYRTDTQYF	TGTGCCAGCAGTTATAGGACAGATACGCAGTATTTT
-	TRBV7-2	-	TRBJ1-5	CASSLGGTSNQPQHF	TGTGCCAGCAGCTTGGGGGGAACTAGCAATCAGCCCCAGCATTTT
-	TRBV29-1	-	TRBJ1-1	CSVVEGPTEAFF	TGCAGCGTTGTAGAGGGGCCCACTGAAGCTTTCTTT
-	TRBV2	TRBD2	TRBJ2-5	CASSVRGVQETQYF	TGTGCCAGCAGTGTTCGGGGGGTACAAGAGACCCAGTACTTC
-	TRBV19	-	TRBJ1-2	CASSIKTVSSYTF	TGTGCCAGTAGTATTAAGACCGTTTCCAGCTACACCTTC
-	TRBV7-9	TRBD2	TRBJ2-1	CASSPPLSGPAYNEQFF	TGTGCCAGCAGCCCCCCCCTTAGCGGGCCTGCCTACAATGAGCAGTTCTTC
-	TRBV7-9	-	TRBJ1-2	CASSLGQHNGYTF	TGTGCCAGCAGCTTAGGACAGCATAATGGCTACACCTTC
-	TRBV7-8	-	TRBJ1-6	CASSLDRGSYNSPLHF	TGTGCCAGCAGCTTAGATAGGGGTTCCTATAATTCACCCCTCCACTTT
-	TRBV6-6	-	TRBJ2-7	CASGPKFPTYEQYF	TGTGCCAGCGGCCCCAAATTCCCCACCTACGAGCAGTACTTC
-	TRBV6-5	TRBD2	TRBJ2-3	CASSYGGVTDTQYF	TGTGCCAGCAGTTACGGGGGGGTCACAGATACGCAGTATTTT
-	TRBV20-1	-	TRBJ1-4	CSARDARELFF	TGCAGTGCTAGAGATGCCAGGGAACTGTTTTTT
few	TRBV6-6	-	TRBJ1-3	CASSNQRDTIYF	TGTGCCAGCAGTAATCAGCGGGACACCATATATTTT
once	TRBV10-3	TRBD1	TRBJ1-6	CAISRDRASPLHF	TGTGCCATCAGCCGGGACAGGGCTTCACCCCTCCACTTT
-	TRBV5-6	-	TRBJ2-7	CASSLAQARGYEQYF	TGTGCCAGCAGCTTGGCCCAGGCCCGGGGATACGAGCAGTACTTC
-	TRBV19	-	TRBJ1-5	CASNSAGIGNQPQHF	TGTGCCAGTAATTCGGCGGGGATTGGCAATCAGCCCCAGCATTTT
-	TRBV15	TRBD2	TRBJ2-7	CATSRTGTTSYEQYF	TGTGCCACCAGCCGAACCGGGACTACCTCCTACGAGCAGTACTTC
-	TRBV19	-	TRBJ1-1	CATSGSRGDTEAFF	TGTGCCACCTCCGGAAGCAGGGGTGATACTGAAGCTTTCTTT
-	TRBV11-2	-	TRBJ1-1	CASLSLTQLEAFF	TGTGCCAGTTTGTCCTTAACCCAGCTTGAAGCTTTCTTT
-	TRBV11-2	TRBD2	TRBJ2-4	CASSASGTSGRGAKNIQYF	TGTGCCAGCAGCGCCTCCGGGACTAGCGGGAGGGGGGCCAAAAACATTCAGTACTTC
-	TRBV30	-	TRBJ2-6	CAWSGMGQGFTGANVLTF	TGTGCCTGGAGTGGAATGGGCCAGGGTTTTACTGGGGCCAACGTCTTGACTTTC
-	TRBV5-1	TRBD2	TRBJ2-5	CASGLAGGQETQYF	TGCGCCAGCGGGCTAGCGGGCGGTCAAGAGACCCAGTACTTC
few	TRBV19	TRBD1	TRBJ2-3	CASSIDGTGFLDTQYF	TGTGCCAGTAGTATTGACGGGACAGGGTTTTTAGATACGCAGTATTTT
-	TRBV7-8	-	TRBJ1-1	CASSLQGRNTEAFF	TGTGCCAGCAGCCTGCAGGGGAGAAACACTGAAGCTTTCTTT
-	TRBV7-9	-	TRBJ2-7	CASSQTKNEQYF	TGTGCCAGCAGCCAGACTAAGAACGAGCAGTACTTC
once	TRBV9	TRBD1	TRBJ2-1	CASSAVDRGDNEQFF	TGTGCCAGCAGCGCCGTGGACAGGGGGGACAATGAGCAGTTCTTC
-	TRBV29-1	-	TRBJ1-2	CSVLLVVYGYTF	TGCAGCGTTCTTTTAGTGGTCTATGGCTACACCTTC
-	TRBV19	-	TRBJ2-7	CASSIRGYEQYF	TGTGCCAGTAGTATCCGCGGCTACGAGCAGTACTTC
-	TRBV30	TRBD2	TRBJ2-1	CAWSPLAGRKDEQFF	TGTGCCTGGAGCCCCCTAGCGGGTCGGAAGGATGAGCAGTTCTTC
-	TRBV7-9	-	TRBJ1-5	CASSTSGGGNQPQHF	-
once	TRBV5-4	-	TRBJ2-1	CASSLSHAVSYNEQFF	TGTGCCAGCAGCTTGTCCCATGCAGTTTCCTACAATGAGCAGTTCTTC
-	TRBV28	-	TRBJ2-7	CASTPWQSAYEQYF	TGTGCCAGCACCCCATGGCAGTCCGCCTACGAGCAGTACTTC
medium-sized	TRBV27	TRBD1	TRBJ1-6	CASSKRDRDLSPLHF	TGTGCCAGCAGTAAGAGGGACAGGGATTTGTCACCCCTCCACTTT
-	TRBV6-1	-	TRBJ1-4	CASTAGAGPEKLFF	TGTGCCAGCACCGCAGGGGCCGGACCTGAAAAACTGTTTTTT
-	TRBV2	TRBD2	TRBJ2-4	CASKTSGRSADIQYF	TGTGCCAGCAAGACTAGCGGGAGGTCCGCGGACATTCAGTACTTC
-	TRBV2	TRBD2	TRBJ2-1	CASSGLGGNEQFF	TGTGCCAGCAGCGGACTAGGTGGAAATGAGCAGTTCTTC